Shown below are 2 T cell receptor beta chains from a single sample sequenced in a study of blood T cell repertoires in COVID-19 (TCRdb year 2020). To prepare the library, the immunoSEQ multiplex PCR assay was applied. TCRdb's version of the immuneACCESS table is confined to in-frame rearrangements and falls short of the full clone set. An unresolved V gene accounts for under half of the shortfall where checked; the remainder is of unknown origin. The sample table holds around 160,000 clones, of which about 85% were seen once. The ten largest make up about 38% of the sample. The source material was peripheral blood. The receptors come from a human donor in a cohort sampled during active COVID-19.

The rearrangement links TRBV2 to TRBJ1-5; D call uncertain. There are 13 residues in the CDR3. In germline, CDR1 is SNHLY, CDR2 FYNNEI. V gave up 7 bases and J gave up 0 bases, with 7 bases separating them. The CDR3 DNA follows: TGTGCCAGCAACCGGTTTAGCAATCAGCCCCAGCATTTT. It translates to CASNRFSNQPQHF.

This chain uses TRBV6-2 or TRBV6-3 with TRBJ2-7; D not certain. The CDR3 length is 12 residues. V was trimmed by 5 bases and J by 2 bases, leaving 7 bases between them. CDR1 is MNHEY and CDR2 is SVGEGT in the germline V gene. The CDR3, as DNA: TGTGCCAGCAGTCGAGACACCTACGAGCAGTACTTC. Protein product: CASSRDTYEQYF.